One sample yielded the 20 T cell receptor beta chains listed below, sequenced in a study of technical replicates of blood from a handful of donors. Profiled with immunoSEQ multiplex PCR; TCRdb holds only in-frame clones, not every one. The table has 65,000 to 95,000 clones, approximately 93% seen once. Sequenced material: T cells isolated from PBMCs. Source of these receptors: a human donor in good health.

The chain uses TRBV7-9 and TRBJ2-2; D may be TRBD2 (6 bases). The CDR3 runs to 15 residues. CDR1 is SEHNR and CDR2 is FQNEAQ in the germline V gene (reference sequence). Trimming cost V 3 bases and J 6 bases, with 14 bases left between them. The CDR3 here is CASSLTGVQSGELFF. CDR3 coding DNA: TGTGCCAGCAGCTTGACGGGGGTGCAGTCCGGGGAGCTGTTTTTT.

This clone was recorded once. The rearrangement links TRBV5-4 to TRBJ2-5, with 8 bases identical to TRBD2. Trimming at V came to 4 bases and at J to 4 bases, leaving 9 bases not matched to a gene. Germline CDR1 is SGHNT and CDR2 is YYREEE (reference sequence). The CDR3 extends over 15 amino acids. The CDR3 DNA follows: TGTGCCAGCAGCCCGGAGATGGCGGGGGGAGAGACCCAGTACTTC. This gives the protein CASSPEMAGGETQYF.

The CDR3 DNA reads TGTGCCAGCAGGCCAGCGGGAGTGCCCGAGACCCAGTACTTC. This translates into CASRPAGVPETQYF. The rearrangement joins TRBV11-2 to TRBJ2-5, with 8 bases aligning to TRBD2. V lost 6 bases to trimming and J lost 5 bases; unmatched junction nucleotides: 8. CDR3 size: 14 residues. Germline V gene sequence: CDR1 SGHAT, CDR2 FQNNGV.

The rearrangement uses TRBV21-1 and TRBJ2-7; the table calls TRBD2, which could not be checked here. TRBV21-1 is a pseudogene. The CDR3 covers 18 residues. CDR3 DNA sequence: TGTGCCAGCAGCCCGACCCCGTGGCGGGAGACAAACTCCTACGAGCAGTACTTC. The encoded protein is CASSPTPWRETNSYEQYF.

CDR3 sequence: CASSEGLAVPYNEQFF. The CDR3 bases are TGCGCCAGCAGTGAGGGACTAGCGGTACCTTACAATGAGCAGTTCTTC. The J gene is TRBJ2-1, the V gene TRBV10-2, with 10 bases identical to TRBD2. The CDR3 runs 16 residues. V shed 2 bases and J 4 bases; nucleotides not matched to a gene: 5. Germline V CDR1 and CDR2: WSHSY, SAAADI.

The gene calls are TRBV4-1 and TRBJ2-1, with 8 bases that match TRBD2. With V trimmed by 0 bases and J by 9 bases, 4 bases remained unmatched. This CDR3 has 14 amino acids. Germline V gene sequence: CDR1 MGHRA, CDR2 YSYEKL. The CDR3 DNA reads TGCGCCAGCAGCCAAGAAGGGACTAGGGCTGAGCAGTTCTTC. This sequence encodes CASSQEGTRAEQFF.

The chain recombines TRBV2 with TRBJ1-2; 7 bases fit TRBD1. This CDR3 contains 13 residues. In germline, CDR1 is SNHLY, CDR2 FYNNEI. V was clipped by 6 bases and J by 1 base; unmatched bases: 2. The CDR3 here is CASRRDSNYGYTF. CDR3 coding DNA: TGTGCCAGCAGGAGGGACAGTAACTATGGCTACACCTTC.

The rearrangement uses TRBV19 and TRBJ2-7, with 7 nucleotides matching TRBD1. The V gene's germline CDR1 is LNHDA and CDR2 SQIVND (reference sequence). The trim removed 1 base at V and 4 bases at J, leaving 7 bases unmatched. The CDR3 has 15 residues. This CDR3 reads CASSIATGQLYEQYF. The DNA of the CDR3 is TGTGCCAGTAGTATAGCGACGGGACAGCTATACGAGCAGTACTTC.

Written as DNA, the CDR3 is TGCGCCAGCAGCCGGACAGGGGGTCTGGAGACCCAGTACTTC. Translating it yields CASSRTGGLETQYF. The chain recombines TRBV5-1 with TRBJ2-5; 10 nucleotides match TRBD1. CDR3 size: 14 residues. After removal of 4 bases from V and 5 bases from J, the junction contained 5 bases not matched to a gene. Germline lookup yields CDR1 SGHRS and CDR2 YFSETQ.

The chain links TRBV29-1 to TRBJ1-4; D remains ambiguous. Germline loops: CDR1 SQVTM, CDR2 ANQGSEA. V lost 6 bases and J lost 8, with 19 bases in between. The CDR3 consists of 14 residues. This chain's CDR3 is CSVGGWEDGEKLFF. The DNA of the CDR3 is TGCAGCGTCGGAGGATGGGAAGATGGCGAAAAACTGTTTTTT.

This chain connects TRBV9 to TRBJ1-1; a possible D gene is TRBD1 (6 bases). The CDR3 covers 14 residues. Looked up from germline, CDR1 is SGDLS and CDR2 is YYNGEE. V lost 0 bases and J 10 bases, leaving 16 bases between the germline ends. The CDR3 region is CASSVEGGVRGAFF. CDR3 in DNA: TGTGCCAGCAGCGTAGAGGGGGGGGTCCGGGGAGCTTTCTTT.

This rearrangement joins TRBV2 to TRBJ2-5; tentatively, D is TRBD1 (6 bases). V was shortened by 6 bases and J by 5 bases, with 10 bases between the two germline ends. The CDR3 is made up of 12 amino acids. The germline V gene encodes CDR1 SNHLY and CDR2 FYNNEI. In DNA form, the CDR3 reads TGTGCCAGCAGAGGGACAAGCGAGACCCAGTACTTC. Amino acids: CASRGTSETQYF.

The CDR3 coding sequence is TGCGCCAGCAGCTTGGAGGGGGGGCCGAATGAAAAACTGTTTTTT. Its translation is CASSLEGGPNEKLFF. This chain links TRBV5-1 with TRBJ1-4; TRBD1 is a possible D gene (6 bases). The CDR3 is 15 residues long. Germline CDR1 SGHRS, CDR2 YFSETQ. V lost 0 bases, J lost 5 bases, and 11 bases lay in between.

This sequence joins TRBV5-1 and TRBJ2-7; 12 bases align to TRBD1. The CDR3 is 17 amino acids. From germline, CDR1 is SGHRS and CDR2 YFSETQ. The junction had 11 bases not matched to a gene; V was cut back by 2 bases and J by 5 bases. The CDR3 is CASSFHINGTGGNEQYF. For the CDR3, the DNA is TGCGCCAGCAGCTTCCACATCAACGGGACAGGGGGCAACGAGCAGTACTTC. The full variable domain, in which reference TRBV5-1 and TRBJ2-7 provide the parts outside the CDR3, is KAGVTQTPRYLIKTRGQQVTLSCSPISGHRSVSWYQQTPGQGLQFLFEYFSETQRNKGNFPGRFSGRQFSNSRSEMNVSTLELGDSALYLCASSFHINGTGGNEQYFGPGTRLTVT.

The gene calls are TRBV7-6 and TRBJ2-7; weak D call: TRBD2 (6 bases). The CDR3 spans 15 residues. The ends were cut back, 1 base at V and 5 bases at J, with 15 bases in the middle. CDR1 is SGHVS, CDR2 FNYEAQ, per germline. The CDR3 region has the DNA TGTGCCAGCAGCTTAGGCTTGGCGGGGCTACACGAGCAGTACTTC. Its translation is CASSLGLAGLHEQYF.

This chain joins TRBV4-1 and TRBJ2-1, with 8 bases identical to TRBD2. V dropped 2 bases and J dropped 5; count of bases not matched to a gene: 11. This CDR3 has 17 amino acids. Germline CDR1 reads MGHRA; CDR2 reads YSYEKL. For the CDR3, the DNA is TGCGCCAGCAGCCAAACCCCCTCGGGCGGGAGGAACAATGAGCAGTTCTTC. Protein: CASSQTPSGGRNNEQFF.

This chain connects TRBV29-1 to TRBJ2-3; D possibly corresponds to TRBD2 (5 bases). V was cut by 4 bases and J by 4 bases, with 9 bases left in between. The CDR3 has 12 residues. CDR1 and CDR2 from the germline V gene are SQVTM and ANQGSEA. The CDR3 spells CSVVRGADTQYF. For the CDR3, the DNA is TGCAGCGTTGTTCGGGGTGCAGATACGCAGTATTTT.

The CDR3 is CASSLEQDTQYF. For the CDR3, the DNA is TGTGCCAGCAGCTTGGAACAGGATACGCAGTATTTT. The chain recombines TRBV5-8 with TRBJ2-3; no definite D call. Germline lookup yields CDR1 SGHTS and CDR2 YDEGEE. CDR3 length: 12 amino acids. The germline V and J ends were trimmed by 0 bases and 6 bases, with 5 bases remaining between them. The full variable domain, its missing parts supplied by reference TRBV5-8 and TRBJ2-3, is EAGVTQSPTHLIKTRGQQATLRCSPISGHTSVYWYQQALGLGLQFLLWYDEGEERNRGNFPPRFSGRQFPNYSSELNVNALELEDSALYLCASSLEQDTQYFGPGTRLTVL.

CDR3 amino acids: CASSLGADTQYF. CDR3 in DNA: TGTGCCAGCAGCTTAGGCGCAGATACGCAGTATTTT. The gene calls are TRBV7-9 and TRBJ2-3; D unresolved. The V end lost 1 base, the J end lost 4 bases, and 3 bases lay between the germline ends. The CDR3 extends over 12 amino acids. Germline CDR1 is SEHNR and CDR2 is FQNEAQ (reference sequence).

V is TRBV30 and J is TRBJ1-3; D ambiguous. Trimming stripped 2 bases from V and 4 bases from J, with 3 bases between. The CDR3 covers 11 residues. Per germline, CDR1 GTSNPN and CDR2 SVGIG (reference sequence). The DNA for the CDR3 is TGTGCCTGGAGTTCGGGAAACACCATATATTTT. Amino acids: CAWSSGNTIYF.